Presented here are 3 T cell receptor beta chains from one specimen sequenced in a study of T cell repertoires in cytomegalovirus infection (dated by TCRdb to between 2018 and 2021). The instrument given in TCRdb is Illumina HiSeq 1500. TCRdb took the public reads, trimmed them with fastp at Q25, ran MiXCR for clone calling and kept in-frame beta chains. All rows with the same CDR3 protein become a single entry with the most common DNA and genes. The sample profile shows hundreds of thousands of distinct CDR3 sequences; about a third of them were found once. The ten largest make up around 2.8% of the sample. The source material was PBMCs. Receptor source: a human donor in good health (CMV status not recorded). Some clones in this sample may be carry-over from other donors' samples.

CDR3 protein: CATSVGPTEAFF. The CDR3 DNA reads as TGTGCCACCAGTGTAGGGCCGACTGAAGCTTTCTTT. The genes are TRBV24-1 and TRBJ1-1; D remains ambiguous. In germline, CDR1 is KGHDR, CDR2 SFDVKD. The ends were cut back, 5 bases at V and 5 bases at J, with 8 bases in the middle. The CDR3 runs to 12 residues.

The chain joins TRBV28 to TRBJ1-5; 9 nucleotides agree with TRBD1. In germline, CDR1 is MDHEN, CDR2 SYDVKM. This CDR3 region has 14 residues. The V and J ends lost 6 bases and 7 bases, in that order; junction bases with no gene match: 7. CDR3 DNA sequence: TGTGCCAGCAGCGAGGGACAGGGAGGCCAGCCCCAGCATTTT. It encodes CASSEGQGGQPQHF.

In regard to this clonotype: The junction differs from germline at one of its ends, possibly a read error. The chain couples TRBV28 to TRBJ2-7; D is unclear. CDR1 and CDR2 (germline): MDHEN, SYDVKM. The CDR3 totals 12 residues. This CDR3 reads CSSSPPTYEQYF. CDR3 coding DNA: TGTTCCAGCAGCCCTCCAACGTACGAGCAGTACTTC. The full variable domain, completed using reference TRBV28 and TRBJ2-7, is DVKVTQSSRYLVKRTGEKVFLECVQDMDHENMFWYRQDPGLGLRLIYFSYDVKMKEKGDIPEGYSVSREKKERFSLILESASTNQTSMYLCSSSPPTYEQYFGPGTRLTVT.